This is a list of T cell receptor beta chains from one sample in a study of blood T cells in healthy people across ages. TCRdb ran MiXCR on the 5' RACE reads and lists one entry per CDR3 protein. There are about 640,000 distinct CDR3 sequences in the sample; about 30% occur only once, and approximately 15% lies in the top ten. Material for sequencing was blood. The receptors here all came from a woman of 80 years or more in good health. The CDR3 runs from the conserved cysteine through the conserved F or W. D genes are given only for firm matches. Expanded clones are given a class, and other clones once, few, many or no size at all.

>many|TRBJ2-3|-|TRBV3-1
CASSQAGGTDTQYF
TGTGCCAGCAGCCAAGCAGGGGGCACAGATACGCAGTATTTT
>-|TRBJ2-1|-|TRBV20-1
CSAKLWGAYNEQFF
TGCAGTGCTAAACTCTGGGGCGCCTACAATGAGCAGTTCTTC
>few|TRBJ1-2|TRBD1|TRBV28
CASRSGQGGGYTF
TGTGCCAGCAGATCGGGACAGGGAGGGGGCTACACCTTC
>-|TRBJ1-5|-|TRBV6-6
CASTIGDQPQHF
TGTGCCAGCACCATCGGGGATCAGCCCCAGCATTTT
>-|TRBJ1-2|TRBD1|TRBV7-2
CASSFRDRAAHGYTF
TGTGCCAGCAGCTTCCGGGACAGGGCAGCCCATGGCTACACCTTC
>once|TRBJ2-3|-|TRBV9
CASSLPLTGGTQYF
TGTGCCAGCTCTCTCCCATTAACTGGGGGTACGCAGTATTTT
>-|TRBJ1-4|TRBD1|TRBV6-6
CASSTRTGEREKLFF
TGTGCCAGCAGTACCCGGACAGGGGAAAGAGAAAAACTGTTTTTT
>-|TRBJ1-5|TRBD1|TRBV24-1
CATCGGGQGAASNQPQHF
TGTGCCACCTGTGGAGGCGGCCAGGGGGCCGCTAGCAATCAGCCCCAGCATTTT
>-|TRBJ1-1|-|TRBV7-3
CASSPTSDGAFF
TGTGCCAGCAGCCCAACGTCAGACGGAGCTTTCTTT
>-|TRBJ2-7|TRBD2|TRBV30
CAWSERGAHEQYF
TGTGCCTGGAGTGAGCGGGGGGCTCACGAGCAGTACTTC
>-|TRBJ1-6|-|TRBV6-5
CAARGGGNSPLHF
TGTGCCGCACGGGGGGGTGGTAATTCACCCCTCCACTTT
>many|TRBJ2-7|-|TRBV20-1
CSALTTGREQYF
TGCAGTGCCCTCACCACAGGCCGCGAGCAGTACTTC
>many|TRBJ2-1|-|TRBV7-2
CASSFLSGGGKGEQFF
TGTGCCAGCAGCTTCCTGTCAGGGGGGGGCAAAGGTGAGCAGTTCTTC
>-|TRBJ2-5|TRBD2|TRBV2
CASSGAGGGQETQYF
TGTGCCAGCAGTGGGGCGGGAGGGGGGCAAGAGACCCAGTACTTC
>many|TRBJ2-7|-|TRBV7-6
CASSNKQGGEQYF
TGTGCCAGCAGTAACAAGCAGGGGGGCGAGCAGTACTTC
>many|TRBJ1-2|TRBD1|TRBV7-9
CASSSGTGNGYTF
TGTGCCAGCAGCTCCGGGACAGGGAACGGCTACACCTTC
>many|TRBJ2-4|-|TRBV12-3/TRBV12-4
CASSLAGLKNIQYF
TGTGCCAGCAGTTTGGCCGGACTCAAAAACATTCAGTACTTC
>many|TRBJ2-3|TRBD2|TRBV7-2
CASSLRTSGGAFTQYF
TGTGCCAGCAGCTTAAGGACTAGCGGGGGGGCGTTTACGCAGTATTTT
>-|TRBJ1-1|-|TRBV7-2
CASSLGRLRDTEAFF
TGTGCCAGCAGCTTAGGACGACTCAGGGACACTGAAGCTTTCTTT
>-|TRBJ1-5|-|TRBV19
CASSIRRDSNQPQHF
TGTGCCAGTAGTATCAGAAGAGATAGCAATCAGCCCCAGCATTTT
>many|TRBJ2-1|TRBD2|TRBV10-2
CASSESTSGVVDEQFF
TGCGCCAGCAGTGAGTCGACTAGCGGGGTAGTAGATGAGCAGTTCTTC
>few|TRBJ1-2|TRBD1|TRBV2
CASSADRGPGYTF
TGTGCCAGCAGTGCCGACAGGGGCCCTGGCTACACCTTC
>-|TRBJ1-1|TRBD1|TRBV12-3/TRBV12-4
CASSLTRGLGNTEAFF
TGTGCCAGCAGTCTTACTAGGGGGCTTGGGAACACTGAAGCTTTCTTT
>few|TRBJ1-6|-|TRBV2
CATSAGPGFHF
TGTGCCACCTCAGCTGGGCCTGGCTTCCACTTT
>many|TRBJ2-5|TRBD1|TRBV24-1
CATSDPRGPGETQYF
TGTGCCACCAGTGATCCCAGGGGGCCTGGAGAGACCCAGTACTTC
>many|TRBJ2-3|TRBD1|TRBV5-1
CASSYNRGPADTQYF
TGCGCCAGCAGCTACAACAGGGGGCCAGCAGATACGCAGTATTTT
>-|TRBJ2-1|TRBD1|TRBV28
CASSLWSTGVGKETQFF
TGTGCCAGCAGTCTATGGTCGACAGGGGTAGGCAAAGAGACCCAGTTCTTC
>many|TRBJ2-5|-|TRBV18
CASSPTGPPGETQYF
TGTGCCAGCTCACCTACGGGACCTCCAGGGGAGACCCAGTACTTC
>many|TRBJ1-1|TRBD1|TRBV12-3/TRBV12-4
CATAPGQGNTEAFF
TGTGCCACCGCTCCGGGACAGGGGAACACTGAAGCTTTCTTT